What follows describes a single TCR beta chain. What it recognizes is unknown. This record comes from a study of blood T cells in healthy people across ages. The study's findings and limits: Older age went with lower TCR beta diversity per million T cells, in a roughly linear way.

The use of a sample-barcoded 5' primer and a J-beta primer mix characterized a second PCR of about 7 to 12 cycles. Using its own MiXCR run on the 5' RACE reads, TCRdb lists one record per CDR3 protein. The sample contains about 1,400,000 distinct CDR3 sequences, roughly 59% of which appear only once. Trimming took 5 bases from V and 5 from J; bases not matched to a gene: 13. The CDR3 has 16 residues. CDR1 is SGHAT, CDR2 FQNNGV, per germline. The donors, healthy Caucasians from Russia, were aged 6 to 90. Peripheral blood was drawn, ten milliliters per donor. This chain connects TRBV11-2 to TRBJ1-2, with TRBD1 identical over 8 bases. The sequenced sample consisted of blood. The sequence came from a man between 18 and 29 years old in good health. The DNA for the CDR3 is TGTGCCAGCAGCACCACCAGGGGGCCCAGGGGATATGGCTACACCTTC. It is translated as CASSTTRGPRGYGYTF.